This T cell receptor beta chain was recorded in a study of CD8 T cells in ankylosing spondylitis. Study observations and caveats: Ankylosing spondylitis blood appeared to be characterized by a TCR beta motif of about 8 highly homologous variants. A CD8+ phenotype characterized the disease-linked clones, which were relatively rare in peripheral blood. Disease-associated clones were reportedly significantly overrepresented in matched ankylosing spondylitis synovial fluid. Both synovial fluid and blood in reactive arthritis had previously been reported to carry some motif variants.

With V trimmed by 5 bases and J by 3 bases, 10 bases remained unmatched. The CDR3 length is 16 residues. Germline CDR1 and CDR2: MNHNS and SASEGT. As concerns this clonotype: Its antigen is unidentified.

Preparation of TCR beta libraries was done by quantitative 5'-RACE with molecular barcodes. TCRdb analysed the 5' RACE reads with MiXCR anew, one entry per CDR3 protein. The data hold hundreds of thousands of distinct CDR3 sequences, with about an eighth observed a single time. The sequence was obtained from a male donor with ankylosing spondylitis. The sample comprised blood, either unsorted or a sorted T cell fraction (not recorded which). The V call is TRBV6-1, the J call TRBJ2-7; 10 nucleotides match TRBD2. The CDR3 here is CASSTRLAGYSYEQYF. CDR3 DNA: TGTGCCAGCAGTACGAGACTAGCGGGCTATAGCTACGAGCAGTACTTC.